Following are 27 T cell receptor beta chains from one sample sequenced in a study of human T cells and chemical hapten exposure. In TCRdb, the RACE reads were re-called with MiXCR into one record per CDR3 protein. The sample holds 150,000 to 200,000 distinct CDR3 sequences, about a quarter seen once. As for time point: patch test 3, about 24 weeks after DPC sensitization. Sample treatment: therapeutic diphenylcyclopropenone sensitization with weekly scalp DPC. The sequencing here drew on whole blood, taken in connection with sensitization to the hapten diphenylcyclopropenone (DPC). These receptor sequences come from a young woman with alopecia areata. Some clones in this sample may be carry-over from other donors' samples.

The CDR3 DNA reads as TGCGCCAGCAGCCTAGCGGGGGTGAAGAGCATTCAGTACTTC. Amino acids: CASSLAGVKSIQYF. The J gene is TRBJ2-4, the V gene TRBV4-1; 9 bases align to TRBD2. This CDR3 spans 14 amino acids. The germline V gene encodes CDR1 MGHRA and CDR2 YSYEKL. Germline trimming cut 4 bases from V and 9 bases from J; bases unmatched to any gene: 7.

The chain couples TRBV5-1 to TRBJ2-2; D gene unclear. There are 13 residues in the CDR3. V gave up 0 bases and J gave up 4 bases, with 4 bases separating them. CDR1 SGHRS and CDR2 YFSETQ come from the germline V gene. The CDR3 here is CASSLVATGELFF. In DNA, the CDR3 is TGCGCCAGCAGCTTGGTTGCCACCGGGGAGCTGTTTTTT.

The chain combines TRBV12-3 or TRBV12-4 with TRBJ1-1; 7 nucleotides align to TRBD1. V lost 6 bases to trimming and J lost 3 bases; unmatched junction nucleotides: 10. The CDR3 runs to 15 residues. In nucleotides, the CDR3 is TGTGCCAGCAGGCCTCCCGGGACAGTAGACACTGAAGCTTTCTTT. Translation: CASRPPGTVDTEAFF.

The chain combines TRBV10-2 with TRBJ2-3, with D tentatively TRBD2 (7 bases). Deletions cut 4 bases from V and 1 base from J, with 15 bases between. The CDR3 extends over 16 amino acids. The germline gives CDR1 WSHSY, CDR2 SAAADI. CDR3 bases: TGCGCCAGCAGTGTAGGACGGGGGGCCCGCACAGATACGCAGTATTTT. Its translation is CASSVGRGARTDTQYF.

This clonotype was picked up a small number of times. Here the CDR3 reads CASSLLNSGAGTDTQYF. As DNA, the CDR3 is TGTGCCAGCAGCTTGCTAAATAGCGGGGCTGGGACAGATACGCAGTATTTT. The rearrangement links TRBV5-4 to TRBJ2-3; 8 positions match TRBD2. The CDR3 consists of 17 residues. With 1 base clipped from V and 3 bases from J, the junction kept 10 bases outside the gene matches. Germline-derived CDR1 and CDR2 are SGHNT and YYREEE (reference sequence).

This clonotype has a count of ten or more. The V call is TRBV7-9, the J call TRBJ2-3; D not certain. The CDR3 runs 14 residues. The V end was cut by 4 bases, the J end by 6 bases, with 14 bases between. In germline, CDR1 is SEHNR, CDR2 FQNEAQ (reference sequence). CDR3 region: CASSSPLDPDTQYF. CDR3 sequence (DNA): TGTGCCAGCAGCTCCCCACTTGACCCGGATACGCAGTATTTT.

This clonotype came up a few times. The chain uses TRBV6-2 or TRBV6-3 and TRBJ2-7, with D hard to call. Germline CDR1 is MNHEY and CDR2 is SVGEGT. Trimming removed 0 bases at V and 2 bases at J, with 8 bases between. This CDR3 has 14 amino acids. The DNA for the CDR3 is TGTGCCAGCAGTTACTCCGCCCGGGCCTACGAGCAGTACTTC. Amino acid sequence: CASSYSARAYEQYF.

The CDR3 nucleotides read TGCAGCGTTGCGGCACAGATGAACACTGAAGCTTTCTTT. This codes for CSVAAQMNTEAFF. The V gene is TRBV29-1, the J gene TRBJ1-1; no firm D call. The CDR3 length is 13 residues. V gave up 4 bases and J gave up 0 bases, with 9 bases separating them. Germline values: CDR1 SQVTM, CDR2 ANQGSEA.

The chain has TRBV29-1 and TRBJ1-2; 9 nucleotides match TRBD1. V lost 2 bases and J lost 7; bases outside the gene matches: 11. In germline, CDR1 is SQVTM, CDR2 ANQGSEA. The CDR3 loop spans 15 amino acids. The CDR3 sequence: CSVEPRDRVSRGYTF. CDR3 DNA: TGCAGCGTTGAACCCCGGGACAGGGTTTCGCGTGGCTACACCTTC.

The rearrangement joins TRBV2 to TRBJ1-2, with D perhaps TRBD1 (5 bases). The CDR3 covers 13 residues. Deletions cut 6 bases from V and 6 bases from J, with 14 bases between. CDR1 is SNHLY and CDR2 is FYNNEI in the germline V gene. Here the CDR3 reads CASSGDRGHGYTF. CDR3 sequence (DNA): TGTGCCAGCAGCGGGGATAGGGGCCATGGCTACACCTTC.

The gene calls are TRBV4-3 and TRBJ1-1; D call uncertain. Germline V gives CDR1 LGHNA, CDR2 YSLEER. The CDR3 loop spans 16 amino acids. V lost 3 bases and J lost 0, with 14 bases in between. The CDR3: CASSQGINFMNTEAFF. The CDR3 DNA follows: TGCGCCAGCAGCCAGGGCATTAATTTCATGAACACTGAAGCTTTCTTT.

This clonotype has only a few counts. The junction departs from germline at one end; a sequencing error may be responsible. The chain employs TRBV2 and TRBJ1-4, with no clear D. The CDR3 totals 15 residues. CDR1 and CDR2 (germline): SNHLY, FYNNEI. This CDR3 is CASSEAHGSYEKLFF. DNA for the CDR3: TGTGCCAGCAGTGAAGCGCATGGGTCGTATGAAAAATTGTTTTTT. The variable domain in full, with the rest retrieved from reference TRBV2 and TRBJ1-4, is EPEVTQTPSHQVTQMGQEVILRCVPISNHLYFYWYRQILGQKVEFLVSFYNNEISEKSEIFDDQFSVERPDGSNFTLKIRSTKLEDSAMYFCASSEAHGSYEKLFFGSGTQLSVL.

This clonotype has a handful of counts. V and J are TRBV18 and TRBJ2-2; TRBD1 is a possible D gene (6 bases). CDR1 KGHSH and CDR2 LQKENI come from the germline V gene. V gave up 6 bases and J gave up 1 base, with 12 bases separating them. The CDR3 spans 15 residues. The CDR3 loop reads CASSAGTLNTGELFF. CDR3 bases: TGTGCCAGCTCGGCCGGGACATTGAACACCGGGGAGCTGTTTTTT.

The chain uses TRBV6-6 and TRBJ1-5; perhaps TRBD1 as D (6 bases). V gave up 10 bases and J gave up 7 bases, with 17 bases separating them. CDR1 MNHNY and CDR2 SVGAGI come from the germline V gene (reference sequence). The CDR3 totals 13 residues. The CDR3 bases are TGTGCCACCGGGGACAACTCGGACCAGCCCCAGCATTTT. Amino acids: CATGDNSDQPQHF.

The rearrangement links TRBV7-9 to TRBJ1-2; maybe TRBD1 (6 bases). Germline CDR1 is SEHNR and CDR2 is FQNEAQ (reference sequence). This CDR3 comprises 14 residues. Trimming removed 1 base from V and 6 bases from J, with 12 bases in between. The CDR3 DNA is TGTGCCAGCAGCTTAGGCGGTCGACAGGATGGCTACACCTTC. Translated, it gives CASSLGGRQDGYTF.

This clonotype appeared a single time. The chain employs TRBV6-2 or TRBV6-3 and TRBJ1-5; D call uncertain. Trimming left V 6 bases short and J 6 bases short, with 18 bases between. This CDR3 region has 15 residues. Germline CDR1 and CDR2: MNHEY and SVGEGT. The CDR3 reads CASRPGEASLQPQHF. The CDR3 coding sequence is TGTGCCAGCAGGCCCGGGGAGGCTAGCCTTCAGCCCCAGCATTTT.

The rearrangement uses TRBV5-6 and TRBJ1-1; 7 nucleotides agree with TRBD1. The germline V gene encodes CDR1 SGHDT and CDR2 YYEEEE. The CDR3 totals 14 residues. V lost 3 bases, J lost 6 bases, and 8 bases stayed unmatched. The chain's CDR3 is CASSSNRGEAEAFF. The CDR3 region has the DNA TGTGCCAGCAGCTCGAACAGGGGAGAGGCTGAAGCTTTCTTT.

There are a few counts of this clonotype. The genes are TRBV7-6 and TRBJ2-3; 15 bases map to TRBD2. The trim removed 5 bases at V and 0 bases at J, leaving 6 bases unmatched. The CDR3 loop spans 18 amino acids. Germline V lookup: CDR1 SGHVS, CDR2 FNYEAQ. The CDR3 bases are TGTGCCAGCAGCAGGGGGACTAGCGGGAGGCTTAGCACAGATACGCAGTATTTT. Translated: CASSRGTSGRLSTDTQYF.

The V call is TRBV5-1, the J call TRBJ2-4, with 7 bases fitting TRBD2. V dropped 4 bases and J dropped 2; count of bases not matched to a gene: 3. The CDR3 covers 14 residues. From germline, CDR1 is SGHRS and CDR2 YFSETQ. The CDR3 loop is CASSPGGTKNIQYF. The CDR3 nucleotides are TGCGCCAGCAGCCCCGGGGGGACCAAAAACATTCAGTACTTC.

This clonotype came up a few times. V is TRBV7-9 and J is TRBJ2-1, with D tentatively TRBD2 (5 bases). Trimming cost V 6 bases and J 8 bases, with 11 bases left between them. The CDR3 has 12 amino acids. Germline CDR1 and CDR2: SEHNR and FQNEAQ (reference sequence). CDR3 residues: CASSLRGYEQFF. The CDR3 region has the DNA TGTGCCAGCAGTCTGAGAGGGTATGAGCAGTTCTTC. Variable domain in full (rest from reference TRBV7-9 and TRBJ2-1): DTGVSQNPRHKITKRGQNVTFRCDPISEHNRLYWYRQTLGQGPEFLTYFQNEAQLEKSRLLSDRFSAERPKGSFSTLEIQRTEQGDSAMYLCASSLRGYEQFFGPGTRLTVL.

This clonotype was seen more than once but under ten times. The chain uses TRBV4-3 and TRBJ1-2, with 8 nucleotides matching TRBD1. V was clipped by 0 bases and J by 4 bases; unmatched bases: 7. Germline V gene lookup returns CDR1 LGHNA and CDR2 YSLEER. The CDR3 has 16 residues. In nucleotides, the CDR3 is TGCGCCAGCAGCCAAGAACTCCAGGGGGCAGGCTATGGCTACACCTTC. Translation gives CASSQELQGAGYGYTF.

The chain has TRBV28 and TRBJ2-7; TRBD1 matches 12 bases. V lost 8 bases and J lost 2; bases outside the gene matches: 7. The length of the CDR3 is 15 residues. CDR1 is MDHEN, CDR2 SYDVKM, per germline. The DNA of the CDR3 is TGTGCCAGCGGAACCGGGACAGGGGGCCCCTACGAGCAGTACTTC. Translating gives CASGTGTGGPYEQYF.

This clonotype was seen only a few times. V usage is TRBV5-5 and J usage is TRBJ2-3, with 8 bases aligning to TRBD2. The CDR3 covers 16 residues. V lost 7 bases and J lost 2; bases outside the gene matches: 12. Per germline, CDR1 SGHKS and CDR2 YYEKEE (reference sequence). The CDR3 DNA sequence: TGTGCCAGCCGGGCTATTAGCGGGGCATCCACAGATACGCAGTATTTT. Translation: CASRAISGASTDTQYF.

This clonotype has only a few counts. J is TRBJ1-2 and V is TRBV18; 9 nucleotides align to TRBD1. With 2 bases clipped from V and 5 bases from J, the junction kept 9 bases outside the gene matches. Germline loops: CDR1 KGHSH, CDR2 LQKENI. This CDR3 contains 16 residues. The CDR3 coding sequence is TGTGCCAGCTCACCAGCATTACAGGGGGCACGATATGGCTACACCTTC. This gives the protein CASSPALQGARYGYTF. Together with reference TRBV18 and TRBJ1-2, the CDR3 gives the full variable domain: NAGVMQNPRHLVRRRGQEARLRCSPMKGHSHVYWYRQLPEEGLKFMVYLQKENIIDESGMPKERFSAEFPKEGPSILRIQQVVRGDSAAYFCASSPALQGARYGYTFGSGTRLTVV.

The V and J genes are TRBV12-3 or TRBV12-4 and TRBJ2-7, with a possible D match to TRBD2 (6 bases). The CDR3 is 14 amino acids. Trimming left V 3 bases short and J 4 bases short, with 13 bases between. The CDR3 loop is CASSFGGAMYEQYF. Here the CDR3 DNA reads TGTGCCAGCAGTTTTGGCGGGGCGATGTACGAGCAGTACTTC.

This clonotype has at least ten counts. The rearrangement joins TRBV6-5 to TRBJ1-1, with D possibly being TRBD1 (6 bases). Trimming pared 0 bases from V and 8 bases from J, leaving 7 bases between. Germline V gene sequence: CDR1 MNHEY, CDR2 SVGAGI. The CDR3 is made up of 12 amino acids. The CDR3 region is CASSYSTGEAFF. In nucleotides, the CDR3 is TGTGCCAGCAGTTACTCTACAGGGGAAGCTTTCTTT.

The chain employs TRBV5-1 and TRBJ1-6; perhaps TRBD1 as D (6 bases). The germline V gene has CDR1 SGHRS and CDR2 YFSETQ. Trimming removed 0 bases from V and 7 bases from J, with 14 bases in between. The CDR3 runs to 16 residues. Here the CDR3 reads CASSLDRAGPNSPLHF. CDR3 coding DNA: TGCGCCAGCAGCTTGGACAGGGCTGGCCCAAATTCACCCCTCCACTTT.